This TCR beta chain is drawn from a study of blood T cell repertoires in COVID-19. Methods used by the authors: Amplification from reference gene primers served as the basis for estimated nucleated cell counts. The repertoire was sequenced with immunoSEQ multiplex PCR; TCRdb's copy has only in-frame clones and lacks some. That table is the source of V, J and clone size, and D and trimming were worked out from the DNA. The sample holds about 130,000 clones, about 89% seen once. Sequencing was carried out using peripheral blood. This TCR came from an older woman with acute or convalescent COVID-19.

The CDR3 nucleotides are TGTGCCAGTACCGGTGTCACTGAAGCTTTCTTT. Its translation: CASTGVTEAFF. The chain joins TRBV19 to TRBJ1-1, with no clear D. Per the germline V gene, CDR1 is LNHDA and CDR2 is SQIVND (reference sequence). The CDR3 is 11 amino acids. Trimming shortened V by 7 bases and J by 4 bases, and 7 bases separated the two germline ends.